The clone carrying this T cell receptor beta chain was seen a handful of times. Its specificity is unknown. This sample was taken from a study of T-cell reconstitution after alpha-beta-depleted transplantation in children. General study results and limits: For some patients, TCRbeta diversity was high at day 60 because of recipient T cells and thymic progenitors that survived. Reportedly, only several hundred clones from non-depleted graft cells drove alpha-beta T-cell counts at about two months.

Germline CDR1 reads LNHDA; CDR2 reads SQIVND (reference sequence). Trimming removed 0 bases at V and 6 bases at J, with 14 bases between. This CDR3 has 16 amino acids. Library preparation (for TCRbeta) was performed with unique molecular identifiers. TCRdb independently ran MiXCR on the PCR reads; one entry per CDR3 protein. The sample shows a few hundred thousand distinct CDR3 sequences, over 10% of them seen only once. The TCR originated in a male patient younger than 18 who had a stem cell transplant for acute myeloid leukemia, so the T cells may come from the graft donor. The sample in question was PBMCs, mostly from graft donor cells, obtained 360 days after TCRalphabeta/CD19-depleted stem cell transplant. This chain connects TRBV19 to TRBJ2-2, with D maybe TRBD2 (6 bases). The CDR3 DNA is TGTGCCAGTAGTATAGACCTTGGACTACCACCCGGGGAGCTGTTTTTT. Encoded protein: CASSIDLGLPPGELFF.